This T cell receptor (beta chain) appears in the sequencing data of a study of cytomegalovirus exposure and HLA in healthy donors. A remark on this clone: Its specificity is not known.

Study observations and caveats: An Asian-associated ancestry cluster reportedly showed fewer N-insertions than the approximately 650-donor mean in a later analysis.

The PCR made use of 60 Vbeta and 13 Jbeta primers. The method was immunoSEQ multiplex PCR; TCRdb's version includes in-frame clones alone and lacks a portion of them. This sample carries about 230,000 clones, more than 75% of them seen once, and the ten largest clones take 0.2% to 0.3%. The germline V and J ends were trimmed by 1 base and 7 bases, with 17 bases remaining between them. There are 17 residues in the CDR3. CDR1 is MNHNS, CDR2 SASEGT, per germline. V usage is TRBV6-1 and J usage is TRBJ1-6; D is ambiguous. The sample consisted of PBMCs. The receptor was derived from a girl aged 2-9 years in good health and CMV-seronegative. The CDR3 spells CASSEVFTLAGNSPLHF. The CDR3 DNA sequence: TGTGCCAGCAGTGAAGTCTTTACCTTGGCGGGGAATTCACCCCTCCACTTT.